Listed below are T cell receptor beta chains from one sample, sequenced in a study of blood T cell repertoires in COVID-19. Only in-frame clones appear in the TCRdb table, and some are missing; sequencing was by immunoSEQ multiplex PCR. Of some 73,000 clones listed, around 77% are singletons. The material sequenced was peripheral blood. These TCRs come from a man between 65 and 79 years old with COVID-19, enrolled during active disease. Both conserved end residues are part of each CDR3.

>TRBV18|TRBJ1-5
CASSPQPGTLSNQPQHF
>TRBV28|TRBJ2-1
CATRLAGVDEQFF
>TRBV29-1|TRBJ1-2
CSVETTGFYGYTF
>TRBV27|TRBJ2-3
CASSLTRTGAYTDTQYF
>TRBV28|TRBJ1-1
CASGKIADGKNTEAFF
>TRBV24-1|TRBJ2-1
CATSGVTGTSDTLRAYNEQFF
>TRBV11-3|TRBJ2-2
CASSFGSGNDGELFF
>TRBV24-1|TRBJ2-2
CATSDVQGLVGELFF
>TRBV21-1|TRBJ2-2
CARTAGAGTGELFF
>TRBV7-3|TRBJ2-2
CASRRTQGGELFF
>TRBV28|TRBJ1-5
CASSTGGAGNQPQHF
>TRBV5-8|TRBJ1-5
CASSLQQADQPQHF
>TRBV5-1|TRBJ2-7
CASSLVGQSYEQYF
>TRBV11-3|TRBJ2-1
CASSPVTSGRGSNEQFF
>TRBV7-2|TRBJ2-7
CASSLVRDSYEQYF
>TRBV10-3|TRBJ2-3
CAISEAAGTVTDTQYF
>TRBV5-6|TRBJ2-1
CASSPRIAGATGRYNEQFF
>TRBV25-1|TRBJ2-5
CASRSDRNPQETQYF
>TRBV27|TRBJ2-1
CASSPQTRTNSYNEQFF
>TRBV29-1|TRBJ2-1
CSVEGPGGRYNEQFF
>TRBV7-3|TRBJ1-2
CASSLGHPANYGYTF
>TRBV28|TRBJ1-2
CASSTGGTGYAYGYTF
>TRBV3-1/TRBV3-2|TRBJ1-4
CASSQGHSKEKLFF
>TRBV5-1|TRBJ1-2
CASSWGGERYGYTF
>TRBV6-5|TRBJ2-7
CASSTPGWGGEQYF
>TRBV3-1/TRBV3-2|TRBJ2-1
CASSQDNSGRGEQFF
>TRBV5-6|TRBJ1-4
CASSLSVRGLANEKLFF
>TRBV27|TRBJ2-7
CASSPLAGRAYEQYF
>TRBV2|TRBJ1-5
CASRYTGDQPQHF
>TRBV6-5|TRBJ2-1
CASSYRAFSSYNEQFF
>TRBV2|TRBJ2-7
CASGQGFYEQYF
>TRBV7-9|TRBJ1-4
CASSLTGGGEKLFF
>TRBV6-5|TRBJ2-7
CASSYSTGRVGEQYF
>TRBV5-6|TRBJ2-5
CASSLGYLGTQYF
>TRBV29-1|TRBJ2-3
CSVFLSGSPDTQYF
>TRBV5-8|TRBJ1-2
CASSLWAGGDYGYTF
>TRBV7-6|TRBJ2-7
CASSLHTSSGSGEQYF
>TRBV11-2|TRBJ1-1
CASSLAGLRQAFF
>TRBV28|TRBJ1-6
CASRPITGGAVDNSPLHF
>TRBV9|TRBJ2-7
CASSPEGYEQYF
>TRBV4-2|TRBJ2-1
CASSREGSNEQFF
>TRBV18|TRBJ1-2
CASSPGAGADYGYTF
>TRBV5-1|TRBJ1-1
CASSRGQMNTEAFF
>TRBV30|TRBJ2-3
CAWSWEGGHTDTQYF
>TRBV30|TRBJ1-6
CAYLNGGSYNSPLHF
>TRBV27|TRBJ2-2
CASSLSPTTGTGELFF
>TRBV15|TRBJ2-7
CATSRGLGYYEQYF
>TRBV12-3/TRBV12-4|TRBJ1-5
CASSYRDGQPQHF
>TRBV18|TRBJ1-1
CASSPGDSANTEAFF
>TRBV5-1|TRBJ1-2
CASSLPLGGNGYTF
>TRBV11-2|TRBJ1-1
CASSFRNTEAFF
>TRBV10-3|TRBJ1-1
CAIRRGTEAFF
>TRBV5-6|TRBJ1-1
CASSVAETEAFF
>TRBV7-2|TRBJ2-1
CASSRRLAASSYNEQFF
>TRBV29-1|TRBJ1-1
CSIRQIMNTEAFF
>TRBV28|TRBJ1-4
CASGQSGSGEYEKLFF
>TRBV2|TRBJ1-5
CASSRDRGRGQPQHF
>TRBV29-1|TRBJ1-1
CSVEVQTEVTEAFF
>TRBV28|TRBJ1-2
CASSLQGLYGYTF